This TCR beta chain is from a study of blood T cells in healthy people across ages. A sample-barcoded 5' primer and a J-beta primer mix were used in a second PCR of roughly 7 to 11 cycles. TCRdb re-analysed the 5' RACE reads in MiXCR, keeping a single row per CDR3 protein. The sample has under 800,000 distinct CDR3 sequences; around 21% are singletons. Study findings and constraints: It was the long-lived donors that had more naive CD4+ cells and higher diversity than aged donors. TCR beta diversity per million T cells fell roughly linearly with age. From one million sequenced T cells, diversity estimates were lower bounds. Nothing was known about donor CMV status, and this possibly confounded expanded clonotype changes.

With regard to this clonotype: Its specificity is unknown.

The germline CDR1 and CDR2 sequences are DFQATT and SNEGSKA (reference sequence). This CDR3 has 15 residues. Sequencing used blood. V is TRBV20-1 and J is TRBJ2-5; TRBD2 agrees at 8 bases. The J call may not be correct, given that the DNA end is closer to TRBJ2-7. The TCR originated in a man aged 70 or older in good health. DNA of the CDR3: TGCAGTGCAATGCGGGGTAGCGGGAATTCCTACGAGCAGTACTTC. It translates to CSAMRGSGNSYEQYF.